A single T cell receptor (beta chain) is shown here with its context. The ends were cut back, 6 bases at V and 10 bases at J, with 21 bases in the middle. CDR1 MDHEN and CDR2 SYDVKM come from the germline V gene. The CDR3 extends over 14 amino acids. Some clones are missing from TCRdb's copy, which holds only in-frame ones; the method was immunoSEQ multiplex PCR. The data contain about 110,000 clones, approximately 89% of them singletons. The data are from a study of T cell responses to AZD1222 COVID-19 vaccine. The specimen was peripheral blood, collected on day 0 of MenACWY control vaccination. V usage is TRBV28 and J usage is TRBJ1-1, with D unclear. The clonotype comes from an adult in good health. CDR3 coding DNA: TGTGCCAGCAGCCCGGCGTCGAAGAGGGCGGTAGCTTTCTTT. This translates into CASSPASKRAVAFF.